These T cell receptor beta chains were read from a single sample in a study of T cells in pancreatic ductal adenocarcinoma. Repertoires were generated with immunoSEQ multiplex PCR, while TCRdb's copy carries only in-frame clones and drops some. There are some 5,000 clones in the sample; around nine tenths occur only once, and 5.9% lies in the top ten. Sequenced input: pancreatic tumor tissue. The receptor set was obtained from a human donor with pancreatic ductal adenocarcinoma. CDR3s leave out the opening cysteine and the closing phenylalanine or tryptophan. The order of the fields is D gene, V gene, CDR3 protein. D genes are given only for firm matches.

-,TRBV30,AWSVGGDTEAF
-,TRBV4-2,ASSERARSEQY
-,TRBV6-1,ASSVERSSYNEQF
TRBD1,TRBV4-2,ASSPGQVTSYEQY
-,TRBV2,ANRQDHNSPLH
TRBD1,TRBV6-5,ASNGGQGHNSPLH
-,TRBV5-1,ASSTQDNTEAF
-,TRBV5-1,ASKSLSGTDTQY
TRBD2,TRBV5-6,ASSPGLAGTDTQY
-,TRBV4-1,ASSQDEGNYGYT
-,TRBV7-6,ASSFGGDTTNTGELF
-,TRBV5-6,ASSLGPSTLH
-,TRBV11-1,ASSWDRFNEQF
-,TRBV5-1,ASSLAPPGNEQF
-,TRBV11-2,ASSLVVRSNTGELF
TRBD1,TRBV5-1,ASSVDRVQIGELF
-,TRBV12-2,ASRLASSPLGANYGYT
-,TRBV19,ASSIARDTQY
-,TRBV5-6,ASSAGTHQETQY
TRBD2,TRBV4-1,ASSQATSGSSNEQF
-,TRBV6-5,ASSNRGAPSAF
-,TRBV19,ASTLRATDTQY
TRBD2,TRBV4-2,ASSQGPAGGSSDTQY
-,TRBV7-6,ASSPRAGSSTDTQY
-,TRBV19,ASSMTQITEQF